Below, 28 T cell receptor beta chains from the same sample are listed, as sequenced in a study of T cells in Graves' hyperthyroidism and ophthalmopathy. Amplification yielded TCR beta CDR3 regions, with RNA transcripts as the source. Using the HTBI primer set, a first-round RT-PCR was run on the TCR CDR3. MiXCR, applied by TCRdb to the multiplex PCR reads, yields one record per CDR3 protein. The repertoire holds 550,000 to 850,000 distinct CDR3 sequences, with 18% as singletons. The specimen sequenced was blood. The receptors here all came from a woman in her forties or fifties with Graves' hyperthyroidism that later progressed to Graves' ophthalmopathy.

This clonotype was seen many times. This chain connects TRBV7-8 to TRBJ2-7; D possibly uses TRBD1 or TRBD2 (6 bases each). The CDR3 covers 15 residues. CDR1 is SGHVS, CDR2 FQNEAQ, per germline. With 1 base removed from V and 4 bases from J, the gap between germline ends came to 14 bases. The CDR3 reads CASSLVTGTWYEQYF. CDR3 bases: TGTGCCAGCAGCTTAGTTACAGGGACTTGGTACGAGCAGTACTTC.

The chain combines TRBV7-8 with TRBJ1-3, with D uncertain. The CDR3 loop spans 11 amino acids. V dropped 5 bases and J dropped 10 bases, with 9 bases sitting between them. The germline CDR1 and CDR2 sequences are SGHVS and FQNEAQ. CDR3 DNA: TGTGCCAGCAGCACCCGGAGTACCATATATTTT. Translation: CASSTRSTIYF. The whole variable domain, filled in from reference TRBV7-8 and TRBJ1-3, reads GAGVSQSPRYKVAKRGQDVALRCDPISGHVSLFWYQQALGQGPEFLTYFQNEAQLDKSGLPSDRFFAERPEGSVSTLKIQRTQQEDSAVYLCASSTRSTIYFGEGSWLTVV.

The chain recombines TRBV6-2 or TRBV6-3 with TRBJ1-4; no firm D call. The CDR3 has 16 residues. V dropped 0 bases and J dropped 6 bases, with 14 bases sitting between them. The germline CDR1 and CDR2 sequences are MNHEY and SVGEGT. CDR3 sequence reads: CASSYSMGGFDEKLFF. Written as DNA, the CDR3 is TGTGCCAGCAGTTACTCGATGGGAGGGTTCGATGAAAAACTGTTTTTT.

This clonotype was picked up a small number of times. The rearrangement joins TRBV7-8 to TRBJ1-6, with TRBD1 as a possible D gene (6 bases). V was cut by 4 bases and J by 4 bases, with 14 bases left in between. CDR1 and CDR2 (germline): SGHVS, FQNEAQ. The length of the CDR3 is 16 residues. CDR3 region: CASSSTGRAYNSPLHF. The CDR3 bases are TGTGCCAGCAGCTCCACAGGGAGAGCTTATAATTCACCCCTCCACTTT.

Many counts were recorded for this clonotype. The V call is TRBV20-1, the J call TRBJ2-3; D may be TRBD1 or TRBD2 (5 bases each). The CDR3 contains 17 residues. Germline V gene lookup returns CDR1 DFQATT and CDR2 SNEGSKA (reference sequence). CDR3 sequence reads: CSSGTLNPLRSGDTQYF. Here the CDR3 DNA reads TGCAGCTCCGGGACCCTCAATCCCCTCCGATCTGGAGATACGCAGTATTTT.

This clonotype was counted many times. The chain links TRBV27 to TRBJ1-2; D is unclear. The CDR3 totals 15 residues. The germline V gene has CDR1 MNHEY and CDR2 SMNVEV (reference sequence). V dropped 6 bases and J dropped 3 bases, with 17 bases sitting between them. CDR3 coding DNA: TGTGCCAGCAGCCAAAAGGGTAACCACTACTATGGCTACACCTTC. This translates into CASSQKGNHYYGYTF.

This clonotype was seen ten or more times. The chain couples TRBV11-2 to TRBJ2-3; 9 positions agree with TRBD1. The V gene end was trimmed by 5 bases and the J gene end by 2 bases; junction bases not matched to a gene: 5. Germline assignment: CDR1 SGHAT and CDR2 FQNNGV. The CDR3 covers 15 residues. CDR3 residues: CASSRRTGDTDTQYF. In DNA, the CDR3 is TGTGCCAGCAGCCGCAGGACAGGGGACACAGATACGCAGTATTTT.

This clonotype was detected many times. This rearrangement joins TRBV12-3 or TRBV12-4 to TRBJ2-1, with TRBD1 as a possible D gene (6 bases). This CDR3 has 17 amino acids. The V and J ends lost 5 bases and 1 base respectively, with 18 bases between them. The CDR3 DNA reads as TGTGCCAGCAGTGAGGTACAGGGCCCGTATTCCTACAATGAGCAGTTCTTC. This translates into CASSEVQGPYSYNEQFF.

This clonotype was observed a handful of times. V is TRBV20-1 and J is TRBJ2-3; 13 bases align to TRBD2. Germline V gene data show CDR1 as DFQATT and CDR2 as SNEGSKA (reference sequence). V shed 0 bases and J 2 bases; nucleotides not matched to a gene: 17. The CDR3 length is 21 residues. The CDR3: CSARDFLRTSGSLLLTDTQYF. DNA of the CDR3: TGCAGTGCTAGAGATTTCCTCCGGACTAGCGGGAGCCTTCTTCTCACAGATACGCAGTATTTT.

The DNA for the CDR3 is TGTGCCAGCAGTTTATCGAAGGGGGCTGCGAACATTCAGTACTTC. Translation: CASSLSKGAANIQYF. J is TRBJ2-4 and V is TRBV27; 7 bases agree with TRBD1. Trimming cost V 0 bases and J 7 bases; bases outside gene matches: 6. CDR3 length: 15 amino acids. Germline CDR1 and CDR2: MNHEY and SMNVEV (reference sequence).

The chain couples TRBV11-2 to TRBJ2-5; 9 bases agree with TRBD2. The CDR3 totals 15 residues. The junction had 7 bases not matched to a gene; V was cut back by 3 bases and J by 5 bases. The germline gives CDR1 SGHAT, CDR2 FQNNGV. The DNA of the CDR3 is TGTGCCAGCAGCTTTCTAGCGGGAAACGTGGAGACCCAGTACTTC. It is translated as CASSFLAGNVETQYF.

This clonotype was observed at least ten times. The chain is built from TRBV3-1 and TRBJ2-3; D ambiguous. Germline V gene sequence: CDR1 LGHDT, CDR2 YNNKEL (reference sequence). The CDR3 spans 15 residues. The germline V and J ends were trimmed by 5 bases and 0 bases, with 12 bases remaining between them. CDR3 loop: CASSLTRTSTDTQYF. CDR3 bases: TGTGCCAGCAGCTTGACTCGCACTAGCACAGATACGCAGTATTTT.

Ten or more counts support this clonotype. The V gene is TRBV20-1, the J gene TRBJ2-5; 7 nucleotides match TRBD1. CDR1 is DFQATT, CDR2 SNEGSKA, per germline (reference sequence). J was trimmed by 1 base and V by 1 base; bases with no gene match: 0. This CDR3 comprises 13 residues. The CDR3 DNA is TGCAGTGCTAGAGGGACAGGCCAAGAGACCCAGTACTTC. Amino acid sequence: CSARGTGQETQYF.

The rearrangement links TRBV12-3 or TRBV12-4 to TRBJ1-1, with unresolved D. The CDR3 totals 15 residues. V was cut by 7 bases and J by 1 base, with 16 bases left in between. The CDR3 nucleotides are TGTGCCAGCAACCTAAATAGACGGGGGAACACTGAAGCTTTCTTT. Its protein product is CASNLNRRGNTEAFF.

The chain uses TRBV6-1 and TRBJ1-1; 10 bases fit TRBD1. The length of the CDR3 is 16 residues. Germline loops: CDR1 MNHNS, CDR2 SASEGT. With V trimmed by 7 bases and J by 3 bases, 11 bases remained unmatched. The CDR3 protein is CASIQWDRGVHTEAFF. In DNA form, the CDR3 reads TGTGCCAGCATACAATGGGACAGGGGTGTTCACACTGAAGCTTTCTTT.

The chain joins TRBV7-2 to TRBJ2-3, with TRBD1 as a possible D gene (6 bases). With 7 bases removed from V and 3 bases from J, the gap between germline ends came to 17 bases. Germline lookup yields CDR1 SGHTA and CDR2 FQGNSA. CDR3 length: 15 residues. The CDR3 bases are TGTGCCAGCATCCCTTACAGGGTAGGGACAGATACGCAGTATTTT. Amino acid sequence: CASIPYRVGTDTQYF.

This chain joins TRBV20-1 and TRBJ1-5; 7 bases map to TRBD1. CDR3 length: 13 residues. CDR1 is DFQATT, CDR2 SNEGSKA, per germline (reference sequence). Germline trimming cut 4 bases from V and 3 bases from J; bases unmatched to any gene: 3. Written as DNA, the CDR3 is TGCAGTGCTACGACAGGGTACAATCAGCCCCAGCATTTT. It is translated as CSATTGYNQPQHF.

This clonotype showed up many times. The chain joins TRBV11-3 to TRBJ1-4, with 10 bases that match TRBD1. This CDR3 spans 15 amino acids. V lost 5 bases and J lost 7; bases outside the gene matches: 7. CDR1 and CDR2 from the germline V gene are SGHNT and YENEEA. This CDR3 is CASSLGTGESEKLFF. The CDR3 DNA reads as TGTGCCAGCAGCCTAGGGACAGGGGAAAGTGAAAAACTGTTTTTT.

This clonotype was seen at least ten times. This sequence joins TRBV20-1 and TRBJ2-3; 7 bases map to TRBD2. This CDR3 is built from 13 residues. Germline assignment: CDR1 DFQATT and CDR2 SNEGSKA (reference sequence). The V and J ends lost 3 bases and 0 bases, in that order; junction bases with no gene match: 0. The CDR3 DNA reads TGCAGTGCTAGGGGGGGGAGCACAGATACGCAGTATTTT. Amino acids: CSARGGSTDTQYF.

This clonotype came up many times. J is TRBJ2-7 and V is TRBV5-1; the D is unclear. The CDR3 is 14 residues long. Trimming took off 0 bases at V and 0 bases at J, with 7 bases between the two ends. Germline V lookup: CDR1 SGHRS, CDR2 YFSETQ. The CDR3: CASSLEADSYEQYF. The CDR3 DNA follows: TGCGCCAGCAGCTTGGAGGCAGACTCCTACGAGCAGTACTTC.

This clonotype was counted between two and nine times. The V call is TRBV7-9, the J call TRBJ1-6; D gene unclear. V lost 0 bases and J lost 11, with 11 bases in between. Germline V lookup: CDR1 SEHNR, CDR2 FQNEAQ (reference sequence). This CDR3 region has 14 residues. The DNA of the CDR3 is TGTGCCAGCAGCTTAGCCCAGGATTCCCCACCCCTCCACTTT. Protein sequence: CASSLAQDSPPLHF.

The CDR3 DNA follows: TGTGCCAGCAGCCACTTGGATTTAGGGGTAGGGCAGTACTTC. Translated: CASSHLDLGVGQYF. This chain uses TRBV12-3 or TRBV12-4 with TRBJ2-7; D is possibly TRBD1 (5 bases). Trimming shortened V by 6 bases and J by 9 bases, and 21 bases separated the two germline ends. This CDR3 is 14 amino acids long.

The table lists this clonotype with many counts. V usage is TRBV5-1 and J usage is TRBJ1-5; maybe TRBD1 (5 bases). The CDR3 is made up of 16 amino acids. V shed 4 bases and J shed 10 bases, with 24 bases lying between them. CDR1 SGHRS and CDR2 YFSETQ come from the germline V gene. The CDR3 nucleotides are TGCGCCAGCAGCCCGGGGGACCGGGACTCCTTTTTTCCCCAGCATTTT. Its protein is CASSPGDRDSFFPQHF. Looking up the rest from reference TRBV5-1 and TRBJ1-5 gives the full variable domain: KAGVTQTPRYLIKTRGQQVTLSCSPISGHRSVSWYQQTPGQGLQFLFEYFSETQRNKGNFPGRFSGRQFSNSRSEMNVSTLELGDSALYLCASSPGDRDSFFPQHFGDGTRLSIL.

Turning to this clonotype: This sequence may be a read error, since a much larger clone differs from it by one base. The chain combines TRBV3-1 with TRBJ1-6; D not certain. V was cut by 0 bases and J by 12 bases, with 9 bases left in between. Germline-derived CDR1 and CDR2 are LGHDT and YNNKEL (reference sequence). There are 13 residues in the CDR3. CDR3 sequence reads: CASSQETGLPLHF. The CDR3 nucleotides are TGTGCCAGCAGCCAAGAAACGGGTTTACCCCTCCACTTT. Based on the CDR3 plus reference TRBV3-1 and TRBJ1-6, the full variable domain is DTAVSQTPKYLVTQMGNDKSIKCEQNLGHDTMYWYKQDSKKFLKIMFSYNNKELIINETVPNRFSPKSPDKAHLNLHINSLELGDSAVYFCASSQETGLPLHFGNGTRLTVT.

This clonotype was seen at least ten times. This CDR3 reads CSAPETGLEQYF. The DNA for the CDR3 is TGCAGTGCACCCGAGACAGGGTTGGAGCAGTACTTC. The rearrangement uses TRBV20-1 and TRBJ2-7; 7 bases are shared with TRBD1. The germline V gene encodes CDR1 DFQATT and CDR2 SNEGSKA (reference sequence). V lost 6 bases to trimming and J lost 7 bases; unmatched junction nucleotides: 9. This CDR3 comprises 12 residues.

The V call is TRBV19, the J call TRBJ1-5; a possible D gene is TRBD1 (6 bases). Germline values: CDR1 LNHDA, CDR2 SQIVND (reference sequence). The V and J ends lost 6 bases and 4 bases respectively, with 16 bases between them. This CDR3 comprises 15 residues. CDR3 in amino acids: CASSTTRGENQPQHF. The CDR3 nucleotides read TGTGCCAGTAGCACCACCAGGGGAGAAAATCAGCCCCAGCATTTT.

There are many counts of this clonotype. The CDR3 DNA reads as TGCAGTGCCAGGGACGGTGAAGCTTTCTTT. Protein product: CSARDGEAFF. The chain joins TRBV20-1 to TRBJ1-1, with a tentative D call TRBD1 (5 bases). The CDR3 runs to 10 residues. Trimming took 6 bases from V and 7 from J, leaving 9 bases between them. Germline CDR1 DFQATT, CDR2 SNEGSKA (reference sequence).

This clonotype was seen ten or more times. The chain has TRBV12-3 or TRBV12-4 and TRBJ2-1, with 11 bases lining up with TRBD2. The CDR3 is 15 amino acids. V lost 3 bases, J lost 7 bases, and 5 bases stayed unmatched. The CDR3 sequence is CASSLPASGGNEQFF. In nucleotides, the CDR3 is TGTGCCAGCAGTTTGCCGGCTAGCGGGGGGAATGAGCAGTTCTTC.